The rows below give T cell receptor beta chains drawn from one sample of a study of identical twins. TCRdb itself ran the 5' RACE reads through MiXCR, one entry per CDR3 protein. The table includes under 900,000 distinct CDR3 sequences, 12% detected once. This same sample was also part of a study on yellow fever vaccine responses in identical twins.

The specimen sequenced was PBMCs. These receptors were collected from a woman aged 18-29 years in good health. Each CDR3 is given with its conserved first and last residue. D genes are given only for firm matches. Part of the rows lack a size; the others show once, few, many or a class for expanded clones.

clone size,V gene,CDR3 length,D gene,J gene,CDR3 protein,CDR3 DNA
many,TRBV4-1,15,NA,TRBJ1-5,CASSQEFVNHQPQHF,TGCGCCAGCAGCCAAGAATTCGTAAATCATCAGCCCCAGCATTTT
many,TRBV7-2,16,TRBD2,TRBJ2-1,CASSRQTGGAYNEQFF,TGTGCCAGCAGCAGACAAACTGGGGGGGCCTACAATGAGCAGTTCTTC
NA,TRBV6-1,15,TRBD2,TRBJ2-2,CASCKGLESTGELFF,TGTGCCAGCTGTAAGGGACTAGAGAGCACCGGGGAGCTGTTTTTT
many,TRBV12-3/TRBV12-4,15,TRBD2,TRBJ2-3,CASSFETSGTDTQYF,TGTGCCAGCAGTTTTGAGACTAGCGGAACAGATACGCAGTATTTT
many,TRBV5-1,15,TRBD2,TRBJ2-7,CASSSRTSPVEEQYF,TGCGCCAGCAGCTCCCGGACTAGTCCCGTCGAGGAGCAGTACTTC
few,TRBV6-4,15,TRBD1,TRBJ1-6,CASSEGARGLSPLHF,TGTGCCAGCAGTGAAGGGGCCAGGGGGCTTTCACCCCTCCACTTT
few,TRBV27,18,TRBD1,TRBJ2-6,CASSLFSGQGPGANVLTF,TGTGCCAGCAGTTTATTTTCCGGACAGGGCCCTGGGGCCAACGTCCTGACTTTC
many,TRBV6-1,12,NA,TRBJ1-1,CASRKIPTEAFF,TGTGCCAGCAGAAAAATACCCACTGAAGCTTTCTTT
few,TRBV10-2,12,NA,TRBJ2-2,CASSGTTGELFF,TGCGCCAGCAGTGGGACTACCGGGGAGCTGTTTTTT
NA,TRBV6-5,14,NA,TRBJ2-2,CASSYDGYTGELFF,TGTGCCAGCAGTTATGACGGTTACACCGGGGAGCTGTTTTTT
NA,TRBV20-1,16,NA,TRBJ1-4,CSARRDGGTGNEKLFF,TGCAGTGCTAGACGGGATGGGGGGACGGGGAATGAAAAACTGTTTTTT
NA,TRBV7-2,17,NA,TRBJ2-2,CASSASYPGPDTGELFF,TGTGCCAGCAGCGCCTCCTACCCGGGGCCTGACACCGGGGAGCTGTTTTTT
many,TRBV12-3/TRBV12-4,13,NA,TRBJ1-1,CASTPWPPTEAFF,TGTGCCAGCACCCCGTGGCCCCCTACTGAAGCTTTCTTT
many,TRBV7-8,16,TRBD2,TRBJ2-1,CASSLGAGLARDEQFF,TGTGCCAGCAGCTTAGGGGCGGGACTAGCGAGGGATGAGCAGTTCTTC
few,TRBV5-1,15,TRBD2,TRBJ2-1,CASSPRDYPYNEQFF,TGCGCCAGCAGCCCCCGGGACTACCCATACAATGAGCAGTTCTTC
few,TRBV5-1,16,TRBD2,TRBJ2-1,CASSLMGLAGVNEQFF,TGCGCCAGCAGCTTGATGGGACTAGCGGGAGTCAATGAGCAGTTCTTC
NA,TRBV29-1,15,NA,TRBJ2-7,CSVNAPGSSVHEQYF,TGCAGCGTTAACGCCCCGGGATCCAGTGTCCACGAGCAGTACTTC
once,TRBV20-1,14,TRBD1,TRBJ2-3,CSALDRSSTDTQYF,TGCAGTGCTTTGGACAGGAGTAGCACAGATACGCAGTATTTT
few,TRBV6-5,14,NA,TRBJ1-1,CASSYSTAVTEAFF,TGTGCCAGCAGTTACTCGACCGCCGTCACTGAAGCTTTCTTT
NA,TRBV28,19,TRBD2,TRBJ2-1,CASSDDRGLAGGSYNEQFF,TGTGCCAGCAGTGACGACCGGGGACTAGCGGGGGGGAGCTACAATGAGCAGTTCTTC
few,TRBV12-3/TRBV12-4,17,NA,TRBJ2-5,CASRHRPGGPPQETQYF,TGTGCCAGCCGTCACCGACCAGGGGGGCCCCCTCAAGAGACCCAGTACTTC
NA,TRBV6-6,13,NA,TRBJ1-3,CASTAGTGNTIYF,TGTGCCAGCACGGCGGGGACTGGAAACACCATATATTTT
many,TRBV27,15,NA,TRBJ1-2,CASKPHGSYSLGYTF,TGTGCCAGCAAGCCTCATGGCAGTTATTCCCTAGGCTACACCTTC
NA,TRBV12-3/TRBV12-4,12,NA,TRBJ2-7,CASTPDRREQYF,TGTGCCAGCACCCCAGACAGGCGCGAGCAGTACTTC
NA,TRBV7-2,17,TRBD2,TRBJ2-5,CASSFPVEREVQETQYF,TGTGCCAGCAGTTTTCCCGTCGAGCGGGAGGTCCAAGAGACCCAGTACTTC
NA,TRBV18,14,NA,TRBJ1-4,CASSPQAGDEKLFF,TGTGCCAGCTCACCACAGGCAGGGGATGAAAAACTGTTTTTT
few,TRBV5-1,17,NA,TRBJ2-3,CASSLGPGGGWTDTQYF,TGCGCCAGCAGCTTGGGGCCCGGGGGCGGGTGGACAGATACGCAGTATTTT
NA,TRBV18,14,TRBD1,TRBJ2-7,CASSPGTVFYEQYF,TGTGCCAGCTCACCCGGGACAGTATTCTACGAGCAGTACTTC
NA,TRBV3-1,14,TRBD1,TRBJ2-7,CASSPRTGWDEQYF,TGTGCCAGCAGCCCTAGGACAGGGTGGGACGAGCAGTACTTC
NA,TRBV20-1,12,NA,TRBJ2-1,CSATGLHNEQFF,TGCAGTGCAACCGGACTACACAATGAGCAGTTCTTC
few,TRBV5-1,16,NA,TRBJ1-2,CASSLARAWAPAGYTF,TGCGCCAGCAGCTTGGCGAGGGCATGGGCCCCGGCTGGCTACACCTTC
few,TRBV7-8,18,NA,TRBJ2-1,CASSLAVVAAAPSNEQFF,TGTGCCAGCAGCTTAGCGGTCGTCGCGGCTGCTCCTTCCAATGAGCAGTTCTTC
NA,TRBV3-1,13,NA,TRBJ2-4,CASSQPETDIQYF,TGTGCCAGCAGCCAACCAGAGACGGACATTCAGTACTTC
NA,TRBV11-2,15,TRBD2,TRBJ2-2,CASSFSSGYTGELFF,TGTGCCAGCAGCTTTTCTAGCGGATACACCGGGGAGCTGTTTTTT
few,TRBV20-1,12,NA,TRBJ2-3,CSAGPRSDTQYF,TGCAGTGCTGGCCCTCGGTCAGATACGCAGTATTTT
few,TRBV5-1,16,TRBD2,TRBJ2-5,CASSSGRRGDQETQYF,TGCGCCAGCAGCTCCGGACGGCGGGGGGACCAAGAGACCCAGTACTTC
NA,TRBV7-2,15,TRBD1,TRBJ1-4,CASSRTGTGNEKLFF,TGTGCCAGCAGCCGAACCGGGACAGGGAATGAAAAACTGTTTTTT
once,TRBV28,15,TRBD2,TRBJ2-7,CASSLVSGRHYEQYF,TGTGCCAGCAGTTTAGTGAGCGGGAGACACTACGAGCAGTACTTC
NA,TRBV13,14,NA,TRBJ2-7,CASSLGLPKYEQYF,TGTGCCAGCAGCTTAGGGTTGCCAAAATACGAGCAGTACTTC
many,TRBV5-5,13,NA,TRBJ2-1,CASSLGVYNEQFF,TGTGCCAGCAGCTTGGGTGTCTACAATGAGCAGTTCTTC
few,TRBV6-1,19,TRBD2,TRBJ2-3,CASSQRLAGGPGGTDTQYF,TGTGCCAGCAGTCAACGACTAGCGGGAGGGCCCGGGGGCACAGATACGCAGTATTTT